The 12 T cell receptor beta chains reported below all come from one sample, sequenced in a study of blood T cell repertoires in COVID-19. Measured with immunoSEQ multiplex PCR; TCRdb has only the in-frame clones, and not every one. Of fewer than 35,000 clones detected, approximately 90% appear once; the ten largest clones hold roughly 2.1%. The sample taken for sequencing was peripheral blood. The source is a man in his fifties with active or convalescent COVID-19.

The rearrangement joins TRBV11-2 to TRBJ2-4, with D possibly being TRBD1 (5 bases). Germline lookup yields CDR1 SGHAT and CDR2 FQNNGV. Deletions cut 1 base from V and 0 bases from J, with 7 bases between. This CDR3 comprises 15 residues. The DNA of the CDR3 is TGTGCCAGCAGCTTAGCCAGGGTAGCCAAAAACATTCAGTACTTC. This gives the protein CASSLARVAKNIQYF.

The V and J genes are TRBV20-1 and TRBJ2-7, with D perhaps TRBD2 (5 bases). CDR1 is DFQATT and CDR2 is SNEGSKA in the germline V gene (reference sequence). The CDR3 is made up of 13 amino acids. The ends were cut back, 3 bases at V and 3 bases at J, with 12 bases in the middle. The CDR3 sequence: CSASRAVLYEQYF. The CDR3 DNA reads TGCAGTGCTAGTCGAGCGGTCCTCTACGAGCAGTACTTC.

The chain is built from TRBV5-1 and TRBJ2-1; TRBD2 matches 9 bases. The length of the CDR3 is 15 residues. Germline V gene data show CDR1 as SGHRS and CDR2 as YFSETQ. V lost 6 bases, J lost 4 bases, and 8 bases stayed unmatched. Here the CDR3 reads CASTQLAGTYNEQFF. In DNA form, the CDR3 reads TGCGCCAGCACCCAACTAGCGGGTACGTACAATGAGCAGTTCTTC.

The CDR3 spells CASSPTGASYNEQFF. The CDR3 nucleotides read TGTGCCAGCAGTCCGACAGGGGCCTCCTACAATGAGCAGTTCTTC. The chain couples TRBV27 to TRBJ2-1; 8 bases map to TRBD1. V was pared by 5 bases and J by 0 bases, with 3 bases of the junction left unmatched. Germline V gene lookup returns CDR1 MNHEY and CDR2 SMNVEV (reference sequence). This CDR3 spans 15 amino acids.

CDR3 sequence (DNA): TGTGCCAGCAGCTGGACAGGCTTCACCTACGAGCAGTACTTC. Translated: CASSWTGFTYEQYF. The chain uses TRBV5-4 and TRBJ2-7, with 7 bases fitting TRBD1. The V gene end was trimmed by 3 bases and the J gene end by 2 bases; junction bases not matched to a gene: 5. CDR1 and CDR2 from the germline V gene are SGHNT and YYREEE (reference sequence). The CDR3 covers 14 residues.

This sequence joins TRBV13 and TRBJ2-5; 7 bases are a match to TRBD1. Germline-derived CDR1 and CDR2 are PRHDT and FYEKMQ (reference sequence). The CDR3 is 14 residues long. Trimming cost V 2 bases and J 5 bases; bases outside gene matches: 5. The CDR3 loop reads CASSLTGAWETQYF. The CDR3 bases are TGTGCCAGCAGCTTAACAGGGGCATGGGAGACCCAGTACTTC.

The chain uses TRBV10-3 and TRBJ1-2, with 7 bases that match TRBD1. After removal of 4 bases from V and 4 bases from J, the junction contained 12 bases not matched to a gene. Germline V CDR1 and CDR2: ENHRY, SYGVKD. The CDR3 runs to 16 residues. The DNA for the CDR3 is TGTGCCATCAGTGTCGATATGGCAGGGGGTAGCTATGGCTACACCTTC. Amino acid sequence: CAISVDMAGGSYGYTF.

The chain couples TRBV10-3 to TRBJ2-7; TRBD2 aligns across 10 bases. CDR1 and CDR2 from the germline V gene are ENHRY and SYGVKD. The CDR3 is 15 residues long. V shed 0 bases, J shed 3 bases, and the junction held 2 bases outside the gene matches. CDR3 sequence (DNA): TGTGCCATCAGTGAGTCTAGCGGGGGGCTCTACGAGCAGTACTTC. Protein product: CAISESSGGLYEQYF.

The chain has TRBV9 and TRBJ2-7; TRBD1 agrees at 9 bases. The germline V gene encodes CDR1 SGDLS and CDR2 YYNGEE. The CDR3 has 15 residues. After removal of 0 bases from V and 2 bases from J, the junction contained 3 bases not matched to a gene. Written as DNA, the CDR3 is TGTGCCAGCAGCGTAGGCACAGGGGGCGCCTACGAGCAGTACTTC. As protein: CASSVGTGGAYEQYF.

The chain's CDR3 is CASSVDAGTGRAEQFF. The CDR3, as DNA: TGTGCCAGCAGCGTAGACGCCGGGACAGGGAGGGCCGAGCAGTTCTTC. The chain couples TRBV9 to TRBJ2-1; 9 nucleotides agree with TRBD1. The CDR3 has 16 residues. The germline CDR1 and CDR2 sequences are SGDLS and YYNGEE. The V and J ends lost 0 bases and 10 bases, in that order; junction bases with no gene match: 11.

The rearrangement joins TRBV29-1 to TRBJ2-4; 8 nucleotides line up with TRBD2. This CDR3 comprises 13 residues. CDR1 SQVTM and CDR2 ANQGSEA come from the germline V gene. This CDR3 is CAGGGLAKNIQYF. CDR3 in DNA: TGCGCCGGGGGGGGCCTAGCCAAAAACATTCAGTACTTC.

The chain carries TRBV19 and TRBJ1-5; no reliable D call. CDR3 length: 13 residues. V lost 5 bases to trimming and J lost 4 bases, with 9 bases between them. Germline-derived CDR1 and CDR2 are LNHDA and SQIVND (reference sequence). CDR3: CASSPGGNQPQHF. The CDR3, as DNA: TGTGCCAGTAGTCCAGGAGGAAATCAGCCCCAGCATTTT.